The T cell receptor beta chain under discussion was sequenced for a study of blood T cell repertoires in COVID-19. Turning to the study itself: The origin of the acute and convalescent COVID-19 samples was the United States, Italy and Spain. T cells, B-cell-depleted T cells, or PBMCs supplied cDNA or gDNA.

As originally analysed: Reference gene primers were amplified, and this amplification served to estimate nucleated cell counts. Data came from immunoSEQ multiplex PCR; TCRdb stores just in-frame clones and leaves some out. V and J calls and clone size follow that table, whereas D and trimming were derived from the DNA. The sample holds 150,000 or so clones; just over 90% are singletons and the top ten take approximately 2%. Enrollment of patients from Seattle took place during active infection, with longitudinal follow-up. Trimming stripped 1 base from V and 14 bases from J, with 11 bases between. The CDR3 has 12 residues. Germline-derived CDR1 and CDR2 are LGHDT and YNNKEL (reference sequence).

The sequenced sample was peripheral blood. The rearrangement uses TRBV3-1 (or the pseudogene TRBV3-2) and TRBJ1-4; tentatively, D is TRBD1 (6 bases). The TCR was taken from an older woman with COVID-19, enrolled during active disease. Here the CDR3 reads CASSQVQGSLFF. The DNA for the CDR3 is TGTGCCAGCAGCCAAGTACAGGGTAGTCTGTTTTTT.